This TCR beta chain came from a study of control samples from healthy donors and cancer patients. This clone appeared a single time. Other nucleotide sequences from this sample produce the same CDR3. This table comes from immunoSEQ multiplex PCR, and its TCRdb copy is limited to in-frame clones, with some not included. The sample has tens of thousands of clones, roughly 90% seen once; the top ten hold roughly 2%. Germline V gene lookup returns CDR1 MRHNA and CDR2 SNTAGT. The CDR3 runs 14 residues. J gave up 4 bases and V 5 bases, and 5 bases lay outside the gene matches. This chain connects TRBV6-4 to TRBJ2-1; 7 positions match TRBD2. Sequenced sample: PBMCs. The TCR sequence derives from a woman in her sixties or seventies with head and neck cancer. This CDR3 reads CASSTSGIYNEQFF. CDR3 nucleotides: TGTGCCAGCAGTACAAGCGGGATTTACAATGAGCAGTTCTTC.